These 22 T cell receptor beta chains were sequenced from one sample in a study of blood T cell repertoires in COVID-19. Sequenced by immunoSEQ multiplex PCR; TCRdb stores in-frame clones only, minus some. The sample shows about 400,000 clones, 85% to 90% of them seen only once. Sequencing input: PBMCs or T cells enriched from blood (not recorded which). These TCRs come from a woman in her 30s who had recovered from COVID-19.

The chain has TRBV23-1 and TRBJ1-5, with TRBD1 identical over 8 bases. TRBV23-1 is an open reading frame whose function is uncertain. The CDR3 is made up of 18 amino acids. V shed 2 bases and J 3 bases; nucleotides not matched to a gene: 12. Written as DNA, the CDR3 is TGCGCCAGCAGTCAACCAAGGTGCAGGGGGCAGATCAATCAGCCCCAGCATTTT. Amino acids: CASSQPRCRGQINQPQHF.

The chain links TRBV28 to TRBJ2-7, with D perhaps matching TRBD1 (7 bases). CDR3 size: 15 residues. CDR1 is MDHEN and CDR2 is SYDVKM in the germline V gene. V was cut by 6 bases and J by 2 bases, with 17 bases left in between. The CDR3 DNA reads as TGTGCCAGCAGCTCCCCCCCAGGGGGGACCTACGAGCAGTACTTC. Protein: CASSSPPGGTYEQYF.

The chain's CDR3 is CASSSHPGTGNEKLFF. CDR3 DNA sequence: TGTGCCAGCAGTTCCCACCCCGGGACAGGAAATGAAAAACTGTTTTTT. The J gene is TRBJ1-4, the V gene TRBV6-5; 8 nucleotides line up with TRBD1. This CDR3 is 16 amino acids long. V lost 4 bases to trimming and J lost 5 bases; unmatched junction nucleotides: 9. Germline V lookup: CDR1 MNHEY, CDR2 SVGAGI.

This clone was detected a few times. The CDR3 reads CASRTGAEKLFF. CDR3 DNA sequence: TGTGCCAGCAGGACAGGGGCCGAAAAACTGTTTTTT. This chain uses TRBV27 with TRBJ1-4; 8 bases are a match to TRBD1. In germline, CDR1 is MNHEY, CDR2 SMNVEV (reference sequence). Trimming removed 6 bases from V and 8 bases from J; junction bases left unmatched: 2. This CDR3 has 12 amino acids. The variable domain in full, completed from reference TRBV27 and TRBJ1-4, reads EAQVTQNPRYLITVTGKKLTVTCSQNMNHEYMSWYRQDPGLGLRQIYYSMNVEVTDKGDVPEGYKVSRKEKRNFPLILESPSPNQTSLYFCASRTGAEKLFFGSGTQLSVL.

The rearrangement links TRBV5-1 to TRBJ1-6, with no clear D. The CDR3 totals 14 residues. V lost 2 bases and J lost 6, with 9 bases in between. From germline, CDR1 is SGHRS and CDR2 YFSETQ. The CDR3 sequence: CASSFTKLNSPLHF. CDR3 coding DNA: TGCGCCAGCAGCTTCACGAAGCTTAATTCACCCCTCCACTTT.

A remark on this clone: The junction shows a germline mismatch at one end, possibly a read error. The chain couples TRBV5-1 to TRBJ2-7; 9 nucleotides agree with TRBD1. The CDR3 totals 14 residues. Per germline, CDR1 SGHRS and CDR2 YFSETQ. The CDR3 here is CASSLWDRVVERYF. CDR3 nucleotide sequence: TGCGCCAGCAGCTTGTGGGACAGGGTGGTCGAGCGGTACTTC.

This chain joins TRBV3-1 (or the pseudogene TRBV3-2) and TRBJ1-2; D unresolved. Germline CDR1 and CDR2: LGHDT and YNNKEL (reference sequence). The ends were cut back, 0 bases at V and 8 bases at J, with 22 bases in the middle. This CDR3 has 17 residues. The CDR3 region has the DNA TGTGCCAGCAGCCAAGATCAGAGGACCGACGCGGGAGGGGGCTACACCTTC. It yields the protein CASSQDQRTDAGGGYTF.

The genes are TRBV27 and TRBJ2-7; TRBD1 matches 8 bases. The germline V gene has CDR1 MNHEY and CDR2 SMNVEV (reference sequence). The ends lost 3 bases at V and 4 bases at J; junction bases unmatched: 17. The CDR3 is 18 residues long. The CDR3 protein is CASSLNFDRGVLGYEQYF. The CDR3 coding sequence is TGTGCCAGCAGTTTGAATTTCGACAGGGGAGTTTTGGGTTACGAGCAGTACTTC.

This chain uses TRBV12-3 or TRBV12-4 with TRBJ1-1, with unresolved D. This CDR3 has 12 amino acids. Trimming removed 7 bases at V and 5 bases at J, with 11 bases between. CDR3 DNA: TGTGCCAGCACCATAAGGGAGACTGAAGCTTTCTTT. Encoded protein: CASTIRETEAFF.

V gene TRBV28 combines with J gene TRBJ1-4, with a weak D call TRBD1 (5 bases). The CDR3 is made up of 13 amino acids. CDR1 and CDR2 from the germline V gene are MDHEN and SYDVKM. V was clipped by 6 bases and J by 7 bases, with 12 bases between them. The CDR3 sequence: CASRGRVGEKLFF. The DNA for the CDR3 is TGTGCCAGCAGAGGCAGGGTGGGTGAAAAACTGTTTTTT.

CDR3 sequence (DNA): TGTGCCTGGAGTGTAAGACAGGACTTCCAACGTGGAGCTTTCTTT. It translates to CAWSVRQDFQRGAFF. The chain joins TRBV30 to TRBJ1-1, with a weak D call TRBD1 (6 bases). CDR1 is GTSNPN, CDR2 SVGIG, per germline (reference sequence). The V end lost 0 bases, the J end lost 10 bases, and 21 bases lay between the germline ends. The CDR3 runs 15 residues.

This clone was counted a single time. DNA of the CDR3: TGTGCCAGCAGCTCCTTAGAGCAGGGCTTCTACGAGCAGTACTTC. Translation: CASSSLEQGFYEQYF. The chain employs TRBV7-9 and TRBJ2-7, with D perhaps TRBD1 (5 bases). Germline assignment: CDR1 SEHNR and CDR2 FQNEAQ (reference sequence). V was clipped by 4 bases and J by 3 bases, with 16 bases between them. The CDR3 spans 15 residues.

The rearrangement links TRBV2 to TRBJ1-3, with 12 bases aligning to TRBD1. The V gene's germline CDR1 is SNHLY and CDR2 FYNNEI. V lost 5 bases, J lost 2 bases, and 10 bases stayed unmatched. The CDR3 is 18 amino acids. The CDR3 spells CASSPGTGGLRTGNTIYF. The CDR3 bases are TGTGCCAGCAGTCCCGGGACAGGGGGCTTGCGTACTGGAAACACCATATATTTT.

The chain carries TRBV27 and TRBJ2-1, with 12 bases matching TRBD2. This CDR3 is 15 amino acids long. Germline V gene lookup returns CDR1 MNHEY and CDR2 SMNVEV (reference sequence). V was clipped by 5 bases and J by 9 bases; unmatched bases: 8. CDR3 DNA: TGTGCCAGCAGTCCGGAGACTAGCGGGAGAGGTGAGCAGTTCTTC. Its translation is CASSPETSGRGEQFF.

The V gene is TRBV6-5, the J gene TRBJ2-7; TRBD1 agrees at 7 bases. The CDR3 spans 15 residues. Germline CDR1 reads MNHEY; CDR2 reads SVGAGI. V gave up 5 bases and J gave up 3 bases; unmatched junction bases: 10. This chain's CDR3 is CASSHPGRGYYEQYF. In DNA form, the CDR3 reads TGTGCCAGCAGTCATCCGGGCAGGGGGTACTACGAGCAGTACTTC.

The CDR3 DNA sequence: TGTGCCAGCAGCTCCCCCGACAGGATCGCCATTCTCGCCGTCCAGTTCTTC. It yields the protein CASSSPDRIAILAVQFF. This rearrangement joins TRBV7-8 to TRBJ2-1, with D possibly matching TRBD1 (6 bases). V lost 4 bases and J lost 13, with 29 bases in between. The CDR3 has 17 residues. Germline V gene lookup returns CDR1 SGHVS and CDR2 FQNEAQ. Full variable domain (remainder filled in from reference TRBV7-8 and TRBJ2-1): GAGVSQSPRYKVAKRGQDVALRCDPISGHVSLFWYQQALGQGPEFLTYFQNEAQLDKSGLPSDRFFAERPEGSVSTLKIQRTQQEDSAVYLCASSSPDRIAILAVQFFGPGTRLTVL.

The chain is built from TRBV4-2 and TRBJ1-5; no firm D call. Trimming removed 5 bases from V and 7 bases from J, with 12 bases in between. Germline CDR1 is LGHNA and CDR2 is YNFKEQ. This CDR3 is built from 13 residues. The CDR3 here is CASSVGFGQPQHF. The CDR3 DNA is TGTGCCAGCAGCGTTGGCTTCGGGCAGCCCCAGCATTTT.

The chain recombines TRBV3-1 (or the pseudogene TRBV3-2) with TRBJ2-7; tentative D call: TRBD2 (6 bases). The V and J ends lost 3 bases and 6 bases respectively, with 15 bases between them. The CDR3 has 14 residues. Per germline, CDR1 LGHDT and CDR2 YNNKEL (reference sequence). CDR3 protein: CASSQGDSSPEQYF. In nucleotides, the CDR3 is TGTGCCAGCAGCCAGGGGGACTCCTCGCCCGAGCAGTACTTC.

The chain joins TRBV3-1 (or the pseudogene TRBV3-2) to TRBJ1-4; D possibly corresponds to TRBD1 (5 bases). This CDR3 spans 13 amino acids. V lost 9 bases to trimming and J lost 13 bases, with 21 bases between them. CDR1 is LGHDT and CDR2 is YNNKEL in the germline V gene (reference sequence). DNA for the CDR3: TGTGCCAGTACCGGGGGGACCGGGGTGGGACTGTTTTTT. Encoded protein: CASTGGTGVGLFF.

In regard to this clone: A far larger clone is only one base removed, so a read error is likely. CDR3 loop: CASSLGGPNTEAFF. The CDR3 nucleotides are TGTGCCAGCAGCCTGGGGGGACCGAACACTGAAGCTTTCTTT. The V call is TRBV28, the J call TRBJ1-1, with TRBD1 as a possible D gene (5 bases). The CDR3 loop spans 14 amino acids. Trimming removed 6 bases from V and 1 base from J, with 12 bases in between. CDR1 MDHEN and CDR2 SYDVKM come from the germline V gene.

The chain carries TRBV5-1 and TRBJ1-3; D is uncertain. CDR1 and CDR2 (germline): SGHRS, YFSETQ. The CDR3 runs to 13 residues. Trimming pared 4 bases from V and 1 base from J, leaving 6 bases between. CDR3 residues: CASSVVSGNTIYF. The DNA of the CDR3 is TGCGCCAGCAGCGTGGTATCTGGAAACACCATATATTTT. Full variable domain (missing parts from reference TRBV5-1 and TRBJ1-3): KAGVTQTPRYLIKTRGQQVTLSCSPISGHRSVSWYQQTPGQGLQFLFEYFSETQRNKGNFPGRFSGRQFSNSRSEMNVSTLELGDSALYLCASSVVSGNTIYFGEGSWLTVV.

The chain employs TRBV19 and TRBJ2-3; 10 bases fit TRBD2. The J segment lost 4 bases and the V segment lost 6 bases, leaving 7 bases of the junction unmatched. Looked up from germline, CDR1 is LNHDA and CDR2 is SQIVND (reference sequence). This CDR3 region has 15 residues. The CDR3 nucleotides are TGTGCCAGTAGGGCTAGCGGGAGCGGGGCAGATACGCAGTATTTT. As protein: CASRASGSGADTQYF.